This T cell receptor beta chain was captured in a study of CD8 T cells in Susac syndrome. V was trimmed by 0 bases and J by 11 bases, leaving 13 bases between them. Germline V CDR1 and CDR2: MNHEY, SMNVEV (reference sequence). The length of the CDR3 is 13 residues. With random hexamers, 0.5 to 1 ug RNA was reverse transcribed. TCRdb reprocessed the immunoSEQ multiplex PCR reads via MiXCR and lists one record per CDR3 protein. The repertoire holds 130,000 or so distinct CDR3 sequences, 90% to 95% seen once, with around 0.24% in the top ten. Sequenced material: CD8+ T cells from PBMCs. This clonotype was obtained from a human donor with multiple sclerosis. The rearrangement uses TRBV27 and TRBJ1-1; no reliable D call. CDR3 nucleotide sequence: TGTGCCAGCAGTTTATCCGGGTCCCCCGGGGCTTTCTTT. It translates to CASSLSGSPGAFF.